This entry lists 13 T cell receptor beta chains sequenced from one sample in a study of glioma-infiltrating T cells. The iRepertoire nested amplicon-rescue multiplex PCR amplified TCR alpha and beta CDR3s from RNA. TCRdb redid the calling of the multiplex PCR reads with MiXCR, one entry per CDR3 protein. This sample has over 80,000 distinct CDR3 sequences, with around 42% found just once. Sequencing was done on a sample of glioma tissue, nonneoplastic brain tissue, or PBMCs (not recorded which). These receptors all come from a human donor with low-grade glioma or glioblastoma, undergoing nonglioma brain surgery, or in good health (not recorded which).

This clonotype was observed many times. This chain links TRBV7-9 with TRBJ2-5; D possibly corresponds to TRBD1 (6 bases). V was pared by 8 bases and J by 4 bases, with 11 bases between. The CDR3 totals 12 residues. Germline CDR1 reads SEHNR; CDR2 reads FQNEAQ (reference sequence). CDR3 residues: CASQGGGETQYF. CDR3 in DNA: TGTGCCAGCCAAGGGGGTGGAGAGACCCAGTACTTC.

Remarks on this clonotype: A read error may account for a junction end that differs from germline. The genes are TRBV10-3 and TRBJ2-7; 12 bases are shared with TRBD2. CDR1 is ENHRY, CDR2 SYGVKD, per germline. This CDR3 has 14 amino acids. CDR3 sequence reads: CAITSGRTSYEHYF. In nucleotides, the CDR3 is TGTGCCATAACTAGCGGGAGGACTTCCTACGAGCATTACTTC.

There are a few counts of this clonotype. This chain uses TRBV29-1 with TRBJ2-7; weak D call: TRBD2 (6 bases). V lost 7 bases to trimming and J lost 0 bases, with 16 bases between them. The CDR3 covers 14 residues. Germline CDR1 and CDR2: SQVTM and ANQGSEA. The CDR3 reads CSARGTGSSYEQYF. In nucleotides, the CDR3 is TGCAGCGCCAGAGGGACTGGGTCCTCCTACGAGCAGTACTTC.

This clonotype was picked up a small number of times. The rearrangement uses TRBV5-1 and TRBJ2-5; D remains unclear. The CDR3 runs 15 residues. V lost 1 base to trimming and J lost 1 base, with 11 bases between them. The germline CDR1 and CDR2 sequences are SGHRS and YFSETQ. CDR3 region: CASSLNPGAQETQYF. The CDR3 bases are TGCGCCAGCAGCTTGAATCCAGGTGCCCAAGAGACCCAGTACTTC.

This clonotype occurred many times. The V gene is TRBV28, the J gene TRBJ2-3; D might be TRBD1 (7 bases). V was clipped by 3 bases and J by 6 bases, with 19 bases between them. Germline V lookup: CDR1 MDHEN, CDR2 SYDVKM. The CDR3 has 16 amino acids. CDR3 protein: CASSFPTGRIMDTQYF. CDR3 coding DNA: TGTGCCAGCAGTTTCCCGACAGGGAGGATAATGGATACGCAGTATTTT. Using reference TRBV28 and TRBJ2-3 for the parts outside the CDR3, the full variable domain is DVKVTQSSRYLVKRTGEKVFLECVQDMDHENMFWYRQDPGLGLRLIYFSYDVKMKEKGDIPEGYSVSREKKERFSLILESASTNQTSMYLCASSFPTGRIMDTQYFGPGTRLTVL.

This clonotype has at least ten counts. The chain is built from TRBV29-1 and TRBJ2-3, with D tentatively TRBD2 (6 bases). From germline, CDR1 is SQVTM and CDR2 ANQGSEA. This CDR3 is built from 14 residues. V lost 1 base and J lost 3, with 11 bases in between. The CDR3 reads CSVEGGIGTDTQYF. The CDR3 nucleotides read TGCAGCGTTGAAGGCGGGATCGGGACAGATACGCAGTATTTT.

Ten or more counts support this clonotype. In DNA form, the CDR3 reads TGTGCCAGCAGGGGCGCCAGCTCCTACAATGAGCAGTTCTTC. This codes for CASRGASSYNEQFF. This rearrangement joins TRBV25-1 to TRBJ2-1; D not certain. The CDR3 totals 14 residues. The ends were cut back, 6 bases at V and 0 bases at J, with 9 bases in the middle. Germline V gene sequence: CDR1 MGHDK, CDR2 SYGVNS.

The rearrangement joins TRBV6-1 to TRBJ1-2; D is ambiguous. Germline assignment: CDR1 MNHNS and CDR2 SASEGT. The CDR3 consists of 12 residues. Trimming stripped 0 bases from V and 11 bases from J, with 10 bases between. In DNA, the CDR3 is TGTGCCAGCAGTGAAGCCTGGCCACCTTACACCTTC. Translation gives CASSEAWPPYTF.

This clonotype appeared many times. This CDR3 is CASSPRTANTEAFF. CDR3 coding DNA: TGTGCCAGCAGCCCTAGGACAGCGAACACTGAAGCTTTCTTT. The chain combines TRBV7-2 with TRBJ1-1; possibly TRBD1 for D (6 bases). Between the trimmed V and J ends, which lost 5 bases and 1 base, there was a span of 11 bases. Germline CDR1 is SGHTA and CDR2 is FQGNSA. This CDR3 region has 14 residues.

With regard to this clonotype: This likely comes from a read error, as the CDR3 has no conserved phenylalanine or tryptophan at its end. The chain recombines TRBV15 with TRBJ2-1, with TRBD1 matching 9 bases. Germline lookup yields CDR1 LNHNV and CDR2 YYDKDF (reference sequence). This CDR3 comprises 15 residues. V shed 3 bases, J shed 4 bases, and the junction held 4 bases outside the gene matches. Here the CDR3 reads CATSRAGTGYNEQFP. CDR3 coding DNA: TGTGCCACCAGCAGGGCCGGGACAGGGTACAATGAGCAGTTCCCC.

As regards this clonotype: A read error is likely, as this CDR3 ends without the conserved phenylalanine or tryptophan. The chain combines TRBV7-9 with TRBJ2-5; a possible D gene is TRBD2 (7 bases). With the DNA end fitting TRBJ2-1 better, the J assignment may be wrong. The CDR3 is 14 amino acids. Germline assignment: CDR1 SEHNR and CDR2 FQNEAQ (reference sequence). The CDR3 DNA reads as TGTGCCAGCAGCCCTAATGGGAGGGACAATAAGCAGTTCCTC. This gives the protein CASSPNGRDNKQFL.

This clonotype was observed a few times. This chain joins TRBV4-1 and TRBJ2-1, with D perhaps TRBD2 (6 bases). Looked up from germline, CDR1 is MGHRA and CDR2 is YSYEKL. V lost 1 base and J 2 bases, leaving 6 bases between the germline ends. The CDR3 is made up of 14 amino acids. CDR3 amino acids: CASSQAGAYNEQFF. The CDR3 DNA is TGCGCCAGCAGCCAAGCGGGAGCCTACAATGAGCAGTTCTTC.

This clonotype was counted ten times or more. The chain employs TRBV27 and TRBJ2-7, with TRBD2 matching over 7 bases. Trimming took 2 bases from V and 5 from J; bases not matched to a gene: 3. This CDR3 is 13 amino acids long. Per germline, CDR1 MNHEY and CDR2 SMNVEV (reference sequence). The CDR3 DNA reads TGTGCCAGCAGTTTAGCGGGGGAGCACGAGCAGTACTTC. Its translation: CASSLAGEHEQYF.